What follows are 9 T cell receptor beta chains derived from one specimen sequenced in a study of T-cell memory formation after mild COVID-19. TCRdb reprocessed the 5' RACE reads with MiXCR, giving one entry per CDR3 protein. The data show about 88,000 distinct CDR3 sequences, 20% to 30% seen once. The material sequenced was PBMCs or a T cell subset sorted from them (not recorded which). These receptors came from a man between 18 and 35 years old who had mild COVID-19 (a few samples of this study predate the infection). Cell type and time point are not known.

In this sample, this clonotype turned up a few times. The V and J genes are TRBV6-5 and TRBJ1-1, with a possible D match to TRBD1 (5 bases). V was clipped by 2 bases and J by 4 bases, with 11 bases between them. The CDR3 spans 14 residues. Germline V gene sequence: CDR1 MNHEY, CDR2 SVGAGI. Written as DNA, the CDR3 is TGTGCCAGCAGTTACACTCCCAGGGTCACTGAAGCTTTCTTT. It translates to CASSYTPRVTEAFF.

The genes are TRBV6-6 and TRBJ2-5; 10 bases line up with TRBD2. The germline CDR1 and CDR2 sequences are MNHNY and SVGAGI (reference sequence). CDR3 length equals 17 residues. The J segment lost 6 bases and the V segment lost 0 bases, leaving 10 bases of the junction unmatched. CDR3 sequence reads: CASSYSLAGEAGKTQYF. The CDR3, as DNA: TGTGCCAGCAGTTACTCCCTAGCGGGGGAAGCAGGGAAGACCCAGTACTTC.

This chain connects TRBV7-9 to TRBJ2-5; D gene ambiguous. CDR3 size: 14 residues. The germline V and J ends were trimmed by 5 bases and 2 bases, with 12 bases remaining between them. Germline CDR1 reads SEHNR; CDR2 reads FQNEAQ (reference sequence). The CDR3 loop reads CASSPSARQETQYF. The CDR3 nucleotides read TGTGCCAGCAGCCCGTCGGCACGGCAAGAGACCCAGTACTTC.

The chain is built from TRBV11-2 and TRBJ2-1; 10 positions agree with TRBD2. V lost 8 bases to trimming and J lost 8 bases; unmatched junction nucleotides: 6. The CDR3 extends over 13 amino acids. CDR1 is SGHAT, CDR2 FQNNGV, per germline. The DNA of the CDR3 is TGTGCCAGCCGCCAGCGGGGGGGGGATGAGCAGTTCTTC. It yields the protein CASRQRGGDEQFF.

This chain connects TRBV27 to TRBJ1-5; possibly TRBD1 for D (5 bases). V was clipped by 3 bases and J by 5 bases, with 11 bases between them. The CDR3 sequence is 14 residues long. The germline V gene encodes CDR1 MNHEY and CDR2 SMNVEV (reference sequence). CDR3 nucleotides: TGTGCCAGCAGTTTGGCGGGGCTGGATCAGCCCCAGCATTTT. Its translation: CASSLAGLDQPQHF.

This clonotype has only a few counts. A junction end diverges from the germline sequence, so it may reflect a read error. This chain joins TRBV4-3 and TRBJ1-2; D uncertain. The CDR3 runs 15 residues. Germline loops: CDR1 LGHNA, CDR2 YSLEER. For the CDR3, the DNA is TGCGCCAGCACCCAAGATAGGGCAGCCTACTATGGCTACACCTTC. Protein: CASTQDRAAYYGYTF.

The gene calls are TRBV20-1 and TRBJ1-6, with D unclear. CDR1 is DFQATT, CDR2 SNEGSKA, per germline (reference sequence). The CDR3 extends over 14 amino acids. Trimming removed 3 bases at V and 3 bases at J, with 9 bases between. The CDR3, as DNA: TGCAGTGCTAGCCGGGGAGTCTATAATTCACCCCTCCACTTT. This gives the protein CSASRGVYNSPLHF.

This clonotype turned up a few times. This rearrangement joins TRBV5-6 to TRBJ2-1, with 9 bases that match TRBD2. V shed 0 bases, J shed 8 bases, and the junction held 6 bases outside the gene matches. The CDR3 covers 15 residues. CDR1 and CDR2 from the germline V gene are SGHDT and YYEEEE. For the CDR3, the DNA is TGTGCCAGCAGCTTGGCCGGACTAGCGTCGGATGAGCAGTTCTTC. This gives the protein CASSLAGLASDEQFF.

This clonotype was detected a few times. The gene calls are TRBV6-5 and TRBJ2-7; D possibly corresponds to TRBD2 (5 bases). The CDR3 covers 14 residues. Trimming pared 5 bases from V and 3 bases from J, leaving 14 bases between. Germline CDR1 is MNHEY and CDR2 is SVGAGI. The CDR3, as DNA: TGTGCCAGCAGTCCGGGATGGGGTAACTACGAGCAGTACTTC. This sequence encodes CASSPGWGNYEQYF.